A single sample is the source of the 28 T cell receptor beta chains below, sequenced in a study of cytomegalovirus exposure and HLA in healthy donors. Sequencing was performed with immunoSEQ multiplex PCR; in TCRdb, only in-frame clones are kept and a portion is missing. The table includes roughly 77,000 clones, roughly 95% detected once. Sequencing was performed on PBMCs. Receptors were obtained from a woman under 30 in good health and CMV-seronegative.

The chain couples TRBV25-1 to TRBJ2-1, with TRBD2 identical over 13 bases. Per the germline V gene, CDR1 is MGHDK and CDR2 is SYGVNS. This CDR3 comprises 16 residues. J was trimmed by 7 bases and V by 4 bases; bases with no gene match: 7. The CDR3 sequence is CASSARTSGGRNEQFF. CDR3 DNA: TGTGCCAGCAGTGCCAGGACTAGCGGGGGCCGGAATGAGCAGTTCTTC.

The rearrangement links TRBV5-4 to TRBJ2-6; perhaps TRBD1 as D (6 bases). Germline assignment: CDR1 SGHNT and CDR2 YYREEE (reference sequence). The CDR3 loop spans 18 amino acids. Trimming took off 5 bases at V and 1 base at J, with 19 bases between the two ends. The CDR3 coding sequence is TGTGCCAGCAGTTCTCCGACAGGCGGTATTTCTGGGGCCAACGTCCTGACTTTC. It yields the protein CASSSPTGGISGANVLTF. The whole variable domain, filled in from reference TRBV5-4 and TRBJ2-6, reads ETGVTQSPTHLIKTRGQQVTLRCSSQSGHNTVSWYQQALGQGPQFIFQYYREEENGRGNFPPRFSGLQFPNYSSELNVNALELDDSALYLCASSSPTGGISGANVLTFGAGSRLTVL.

The chain recombines TRBV7-6 with TRBJ2-3; possibly TRBD2 for D (6 bases). From germline, CDR1 is SGHVS and CDR2 FNYEAQ. Trimming shortened V by 5 bases and J by 4 bases, and 13 bases separated the two germline ends. The CDR3 extends over 14 amino acids. The CDR3 DNA follows: TGTGCCAGCAGCACGGGACTCGTCCCAGATACGCAGTATTTT. Translated, it gives CASSTGLVPDTQYF.

The chain couples TRBV7-8 to TRBJ2-7; a possible D gene is TRBD1 (6 bases). Germline CDR1 is SGHVS and CDR2 is FQNEAQ. The V end lost 5 bases, the J end lost 1 base, and 18 bases lay between the germline ends. The CDR3 sequence is 16 residues long. CDR3 amino acids: CASSPRTESLSYEQYF. CDR3 DNA sequence: TGTGCCAGCAGCCCGAGGACAGAAAGTCTTTCCTACGAGCAGTACTTC.

The chain is built from TRBV7-7 and TRBJ2-1; no firm D call. CDR3 length: 15 residues. Trimming pared 0 bases from V and 6 bases from J, leaving 12 bases between. Germline V gives CDR1 SSHAT, CDR2 FNYEAQ (reference sequence). The CDR3 sequence: CASSLAVEAGNEQFF. The CDR3 DNA sequence: TGTGCCAGCAGCTTAGCGGTAGAGGCTGGCAATGAGCAGTTCTTC.

The V gene is TRBV11-2, the J gene TRBJ2-2; TRBD2 agrees at 8 bases. The V and J ends lost 5 bases and 4 bases, in that order; junction bases with no gene match: 12. CDR1 and CDR2 from the germline V gene are SGHAT and FQNNGV. CDR3 length: 17 residues. The CDR3 DNA sequence: TGTGCCAGCAGCCCCAGAAGCAAGCGGGGGTCCACCGGGGAGCTGTTTTTT. This encodes CASSPRSKRGSTGELFF.

The chain links TRBV7-2 to TRBJ1-5; 7 bases match TRBD1. Germline CDR1 is SGHTA and CDR2 is FQGNSA. Trimming took 5 bases from V and 3 from J; bases not matched to a gene: 4. The CDR3 contains 14 residues. The CDR3 nucleotides are TGTGCCAGCAGCCCGACAGGGATCAATCAGCCCCAGCATTTT. Its protein product is CASSPTGINQPQHF.

The chain couples TRBV6-6 to TRBJ2-7; 8 positions match TRBD1. J was trimmed by 6 bases and V by 6 bases; bases with no gene match: 10. There are 14 residues in the CDR3. Germline V gives CDR1 MNHNY, CDR2 SVGAGI (reference sequence). CDR3 region: CASSPARQGAEQYF. CDR3 DNA: TGTGCCAGCAGCCCGGCGCGGCAGGGGGCCGAGCAGTACTTC.

This clone was recorded only once. The chain joins TRBV15 to TRBJ2-4; D remains ambiguous. Trimming pared 3 bases from V and 2 bases from J, leaving 11 bases between. CDR1 is LNHNV, CDR2 YYDKDF, per germline (reference sequence). The length of the CDR3 is 15 residues. The CDR3 reads CATSSGPGTKNIQYF. The CDR3 DNA follows: TGTGCCACCAGCAGCGGTCCGGGTACCAAAAACATTCAGTACTTC.

The chain uses TRBV7-2 and TRBJ1-3; TRBD1 matches 7 bases. The CDR3 contains 15 residues. Trimming removed 5 bases from V and 1 base from J; junction bases left unmatched: 5. Germline CDR1 and CDR2: SGHTA and FQGNSA. DNA of the CDR3: TGTGCCAGCAGCGAACAGGGGACGTCTGGAAACACCATATATTTT. This translates into CASSEQGTSGNTIYF.

The chain recombines TRBV6-5 with TRBJ1-3; D gene uncertain. Germline V gene data show CDR1 as MNHEY and CDR2 as SVGAGI. With 4 bases removed from V and 0 bases from J, the gap between germline ends came to 10 bases. This CDR3 has 15 residues. The CDR3 DNA reads as TGTGCCAGCAGTTCCCCTCGGGACTCTGGAAACACCATATATTTT. This translates into CASSSPRDSGNTIYF.

The sample holds one count of this clone. V gene TRBV15 combines with J gene TRBJ1-2, with 10 bases fitting TRBD1. The CDR3 is made up of 14 amino acids. J gave up 5 bases and V 5 bases, and 5 bases lay outside the gene matches. The germline CDR1 and CDR2 sequences are LNHNV and YYDKDF (reference sequence). The CDR3 DNA is TGTGCCACCAGCGGTGGGACAGGGGTTTATGGCTACACCTTC. Amino acid sequence: CATSGGTGVYGYTF.

The rearrangement uses TRBV15 and TRBJ2-7; a possible D gene is TRBD1 (5 bases). The CDR3 totals 15 residues. Germline V gene sequence: CDR1 LNHNV, CDR2 YYDKDF (reference sequence). Between the trimmed V and J ends, which lost 0 bases and 2 bases, there was a span of 11 bases. CDR3 in amino acids: CATSRDRAVTYEQYF. The CDR3 nucleotides read TGTGCCACCAGCAGAGACAGGGCAGTGACCTACGAGCAGTACTTC.

The V and J genes are TRBV19 and TRBJ2-1, with 10 bases lining up with TRBD2. The CDR3 has 15 amino acids. The V and J ends lost 4 bases and 7 bases, in that order; junction bases with no gene match: 7. The germline V gene has CDR1 LNHDA and CDR2 SQIVND (reference sequence). This CDR3 is CASSKGLARGNEQFF. DNA of the CDR3: TGTGCCAGTAGTAAGGGACTAGCGAGGGGGAATGAGCAGTTCTTC.

The gene calls are TRBV7-2 and TRBJ2-5; the D gene is possibly TRBD1 (6 bases). The CDR3 loop spans 14 amino acids. Germline CDR1 reads SGHTA; CDR2 reads FQGNSA. With 0 bases removed from V and 5 bases from J, the gap between germline ends came to 10 bases. DNA of the CDR3: TGTGCCAGCAGCTTAGCGGGGGCACAGGAGACCCAGTACTTC. Amino acids: CASSLAGAQETQYF.

The chain joins TRBV29-1 to TRBJ1-2, with D unresolved. The V gene lost 0 bases and the J gene lost 7 bases, with 12 bases spanning the gap. This CDR3 has 13 residues. CDR1 is SQVTM and CDR2 is ANQGSEA in the germline V gene. The CDR3 bases are TGCAGCGTTGAAGAACCGGGTGCCGGTGGCTACACCTTC. It is translated as CSVEEPGAGGYTF. The whole variable domain, remainder taken from reference TRBV29-1 and TRBJ1-2, is SAVISQKPSRDICQRGTSLTIQCQVDSQVTMMFWYRQQPGQSLTLIATANQGSEATYESGFVIDKFPISRPNLTFSTLTVSNMSPEDSSIYLCSVEEPGAGGYTFGSGTRLTVV.

The chain employs TRBV7-8 and TRBJ1-6; a weak D match, TRBD1 (6 bases). This CDR3 region has 15 residues. Trimming cost V 0 bases and J 8 bases, with 11 bases left between them. Germline values: CDR1 SGHVS, CDR2 FQNEAQ. CDR3 in amino acids: CASSLAGQGHSPLHF. DNA for the CDR3: TGTGCCAGCAGCTTAGCGGGCCAGGGGCATTCACCCCTCCACTTT. Full variable domain (missing parts from reference TRBV7-8 and TRBJ1-6): GAGVSQSPRYKVAKRGQDVALRCDPISGHVSLFWYQQALGQGPEFLTYFQNEAQLDKSGLPSDRFFAERPEGSVSTLKIQRTQQEDSAVYLCASSLAGQGHSPLHFGNGTRLTVT.

The chain recombines TRBV7-2 with TRBJ1-2, with a tentative D call TRBD1 (5 bases). Between the trimmed V and J ends, which lost 1 base and 7 bases, there was a span of 19 bases. Germline-derived CDR1 and CDR2 are SGHTA and FQGNSA. The CDR3 runs 16 residues. The CDR3 reads CASSLGGRRGMSGYTF. The CDR3 nucleotides read TGTGCCAGCAGCTTAGGGGGCCGGCGGGGAATGAGTGGCTACACCTTC. The whole variable domain, filled in from reference TRBV7-2 and TRBJ1-2, reads GAGVSQSPSNKVTEKGKDVELRCDPISGHTALYWYRQSLGQGLEFLIYFQGNSAPDKSGLPSDRFSAERTGGSVSTLTIQRTQQEDSAVYLCASSLGGRRGMSGYTFGSGTRLTVV.

J is TRBJ2-7 and V is TRBV6-1, with 7 bases matching TRBD1. Germline V gene data show CDR1 as MNHNS and CDR2 as SASEGT. V shed 7 bases and J 3 bases; nucleotides not matched to a gene: 9. CDR3 length: 14 residues. The CDR3 DNA reads TGTGCCAGCACCTCCGGGACAGCCGGCTACGAGCAGTACTTC. Its translation: CASTSGTAGYEQYF.

This chain links TRBV10-2 with TRBJ2-1; 7 bases are shared with TRBD2. Trimming at V came to 11 bases and at J to 6 bases, leaving 10 bases not matched to a gene. There are 13 residues in the CDR3. The V gene's germline CDR1 is WSHSY and CDR2 SAAADI. CDR3 in DNA: TGCGCCGGCGCGGCGGGAGTGTTCAATGAGCAGTTCTTC. Its protein product is CAGAAGVFNEQFF.

The chain combines TRBV7-2 with TRBJ2-3, with 7 bases aligning to TRBD2. V was clipped by 1 base and J by 1 base; unmatched bases: 2. This CDR3 is 15 amino acids long. Per the germline V gene, CDR1 is SGHTA and CDR2 is FQGNSA. DNA of the CDR3: TGTGCCAGCAGCTTAGTGGCGGGGGGCACAGATACGCAGTATTTT. It codes for CASSLVAGGTDTQYF.

The CDR3, as DNA: TGTGCCAGCACAGCGGGCCGAGGGGATTTCGATACGCAGTATTTT. It is translated as CASTAGRGDFDTQYF. The chain employs TRBV9 and TRBJ2-3; possible D gene TRBD2, 6 bases. The V end was cut by 6 bases, the J end by 6 bases, with 20 bases between. The CDR3 has 15 residues. Germline V gene sequence: CDR1 SGDLS, CDR2 YYNGEE.

The V gene is TRBV28, the J gene TRBJ2-5; 10 bases are shared with TRBD1. In germline, CDR1 is MDHEN, CDR2 SYDVKM. V shed 11 bases, J shed 4 bases, and the junction held 7 bases outside the gene matches. This CDR3 has 13 amino acids. CDR3 coding DNA: TGTGCCTCTCAGACAGGGGGCACAGAGACCCAGTACTTC. This gives the protein CASQTGGTETQYF.

The chain recombines TRBV6-1 with TRBJ1-5; possibly TRBD1 for D (5 bases). Trimming took 8 bases from V and 5 from J, leaving 16 bases between them. CDR3 length: 14 amino acids. Germline lookup yields CDR1 MNHNS and CDR2 SASEGT. Here the CDR3 reads CASSITGVDQPQHF. CDR3 in DNA: TGTGCCAGCTCTATTACAGGTGTCGATCAGCCCCAGCATTTT.

This sequence joins TRBV2 and TRBJ2-5; tentative D call: TRBD2 (5 bases). Trimming pared 7 bases from V and 5 bases from J, leaving 23 bases between. The germline V gene has CDR1 SNHLY and CDR2 FYNNEI. The CDR3 extends over 16 amino acids. The DNA for the CDR3 is TGTGCCAGCAACGGGGAAGCGACCAAAAGAGGGGAGACCCAGTACTTC. Residues: CASNGEATKRGETQYF.

The rearrangement uses TRBV29-1 and TRBJ2-3; maybe TRBD2 (7 bases). Germline V CDR1 and CDR2: SQVTM, ANQGSEA. Trimming pared 3 bases from V and 5 bases from J, leaving 27 bases between. The length of the CDR3 is 18 residues. CDR3 sequence: CSVDPFLGGGDPIDTQYF. In DNA, the CDR3 is TGCAGCGTTGATCCTTTCCTGGGGGGGGGCGACCCAATAGATACGCAGTATTTT.

There are a few counts of this clone. The V gene is TRBV7-2, the J gene TRBJ1-3, with D maybe TRBD1 (5 bases). CDR3 length: 15 amino acids. Trimming pared 3 bases from V and 0 bases from J, leaving 9 bases between. Germline V gene data show CDR1 as SGHTA and CDR2 as FQGNSA. The CDR3 nucleotides are TGTGCCAGCAGCTTCGGGGGTAGCTCTGGAAACACCATATATTTT. Translated: CASSFGGSSGNTIYF.

The chain links TRBV28 to TRBJ2-7; D may be TRBD1 (6 bases). Germline-derived CDR1 and CDR2 are MDHEN and SYDVKM. V was cut by 4 bases and J by 3 bases, with 7 bases left in between. This CDR3 has 12 amino acids. The CDR3 here is CASSSDSYEQYF. The DNA of the CDR3 is TGTGCCAGCAGTTCGGACAGCTACGAGCAGTACTTC. The full variable domain, with the rest looked up from reference TRBV28 and TRBJ2-7, is DVKVTQSSRYLVKRTGEKVFLECVQDMDHENMFWYRQDPGLGLRLIYFSYDVKMKEKGDIPEGYSVSREKKERFSLILESASTNQTSMYLCASSSDSYEQYFGPGTRLTVT.